This is a list of T cell receptor beta chains from one sample in a study of T cells in Graves' hyperthyroidism and ophthalmopathy. TCRdb reanalysed the multiplex PCR reads using MiXCR and keeps one entry per CDR3 protein. Of around 360,000 distinct CDR3 sequences listed, about 15% are singletons. Sequencing was carried out using blood. The receptors here all came from a woman aged 60-70 years with Graves' ophthalmopathy. Both conserved end residues are part of each CDR3. D genes are given only for firm matches. The size field is filled for only some rows; it gives once, few, many or a size class.

clone_size	v_call	d_call	j_call	cdr3_aa	cdr3_nt
-	TRBV12-3/TRBV12-4	-	TRBJ1-2	CASSRLAGSNGYTF	TGTGCCAGCAGTCGACTAGCGGGGTCGAATGGCTACACCTTC
-	TRBV27	-	TRBJ2-1	CASSLSEVNEQFF	TGTGCCAGCAGTTTATCCGAAGTCAATGAGCAGTTCTTC
many	TRBV7-9	-	TRBJ2-1	CASSPPATGLYNEQFF	TGTGCCAGCAGCCCCCCGGCGACAGGCCTCTACAATGAGCAGTTCTTC
many	TRBV28	-	TRBJ2-7	CASSPWGGGGSYEQYF	TGTGCCAGCAGTCCTTGGGGAGGGGGAGGCTCCTACGAGCAGTACTTC
many	TRBV7-2	-	TRBJ2-2	CASSPRPRSSGELFF	TGTGCCAGCAGCCCCAGGCCCAGGTCGTCCGGGGAGCTGTTTTTT
few	TRBV7-2	-	TRBJ2-3	CASSLGLVLDTDTQYF	TGTGCCAGCAGCTTAGGACTAGTTCTCGACACAGATACGCAGTATTTT
many	TRBV6-2/TRBV6-3	-	TRBJ2-1	CASSLMLESYNEQFF	TGTGCCAGCAGTCTTATGTTGGAATCCTACAATGAGCAGTTCTTC
few	TRBV4-1	-	TRBJ1-6	CASSQAVRTGWSPLHF	TGCGCCAGCAGCCAAGCTGTCCGGACGGGGTGGTCACCCCTCCACTTT
once	TRBV20-1	TRBD2	TRBJ2-3	CSAGGTSGANTQYF	TGCAGTGCTGGGGGGACTAGCGGGGCAAATACGCAGTATTTT
few	TRBV30	TRBD1	TRBJ2-2	CAWDRGLNTGELLF	TGTGCCTGGGACAGGGGGCTGAACACCGGGGAGCTGCTTTTT
-	TRBV6-2/TRBV6-3	TRBD1	TRBJ1-5	CASRVGTASYSNQPQHF	TGTGCCAGCAGGGTGGGGACAGCAAGCTATAGCAATCAGCCCCAGCATTTT
-	TRBV7-6	-	TRBJ2-7	CASTSTPGPYNEQYF	TGTGCCAGCACCTCTACTCCGGGGCCCTACAATGAGCAGTACTTC
few	TRBV7-9	TRBD2	TRBJ2-1	CASSLLTGGYNEQFF	TGTGCCAGCAGCTTATTAACGGGAGGGTACAATGAGCAGTTCTTC
-	TRBV7-2	-	TRBJ2-6	CASSWQGSGANVLTF	TGTGCCAGCAGCTGGCAGGGCTCTGGGGCCAACGTCCTGACTTTC
many	TRBV3-1	TRBD2	TRBJ2-1	CASSLSGKYYNEQFF	TGTGCCAGCAGTCTTAGCGGGAAATATTACAATGAGCAGTTCTTC
-	TRBV10-2	-	TRBJ2-6	CASIEHQRGANVLTF	TGCGCCAGCATTGAACACCAGAGGGGGGCCAACGTCCTGACTTTC
few	TRBV29-1	-	TRBJ2-5	CSVEPWASGETQYF	TGCAGCGTTGAGCCTTGGGCCTCCGGTGAGACCCAGTACTTC
few	TRBV4-1	-	TRBJ2-2	CASSQDPAGSGELFF	TGCGCCAGCAGCCAAGATCCGGCAGGGTCCGGGGAGCTGTTTTTT
many	TRBV18	-	TRBJ2-7	CASSPSGSPYEQYF	TGTGCCAGCTCACCTTCCGGGTCTCCCTACGAGCAGTACTTC
-	TRBV5-5	-	TRBJ2-7	CASRPGRGATREQYF	TGTGCCAGCAGACCGGGACGGGGGGCGACCCGCGAGCAGTACTTC
many	TRBV11-2	-	TRBJ2-5	CASSLVRTQYF	TGTGCCAGCAGCTTAGTGAGGACCCAGTACTTC
many	TRBV3-1	-	TRBJ2-1	CASSQEGLWAASSNEQFF	TGTGCCAGCAGCCAAGAGGGGCTTTGGGCGGCAAGTTCCAATGAGCAGTTCTTC
many	TRBV29-1	-	TRBJ2-5	CSVTPGQRRETQYF	TGCAGCGTTACCCCCGGACAGCGAAGAGAGACCCAGTACTTC
few	TRBV9	-	TRBJ2-7	CASSPGTGWEQYF	TGTGCCAGCAGCCCCGGAACCGGGTGGGAGCAGTACTTC
many	TRBV6-5	-	TRBJ1-1	CASSYSIGFQGGTEAFF	TGTGCCAGCAGTTACTCAATAGGGTTCCAGGGTGGCACTGAAGCTTTCTTT
many	TRBV24-1	TRBD2	TRBJ2-7	CATSGVTSGSSKVHEQYF	TGTGCCACCAGTGGCGTGACTAGCGGGAGCTCAAAAGTTCACGAGCAGTACTTC
many	TRBV20-1	TRBD1	TRBJ2-7	CSASRDRASYEQYF	TGCAGTGCTAGCCGGGACAGGGCCTCCTACGAGCAGTACTTC
-	TRBV24-1	TRBD2	TRBJ2-2	CATSPGAGTGELFF	TGTGCCACCAGTCCTGGAGCGGGAACCGGGGAGCTGTTTTTT
many	TRBV6-1	-	TRBJ2-3	CASSESAGGSTDTQYF	TGTGCCAGCAGTGAAAGTGCGGGCGGTAGCACAGATACGCAGTATTTT
few	TRBV6-1	-	TRBJ2-3	CASSGQLTDTQYF	TGTGCCAGCAGCGGACAACTCACAGATACGCAGTATTTT
-	TRBV9	TRBD2	TRBJ2-1	CASSKSSGRGNEQFF	TGTGCCAGCAGCAAAAGTAGCGGGAGGGGGAATGAGCAGTTCTTC
many	TRBV6-2/TRBV6-3	TRBD2	TRBJ2-7	CASGASGSNEQYF	TGTGCCAGCGGGGCTAGCGGGAGTAACGAGCAGTACTTC
-	TRBV9	-	TRBJ2-1	CASSESFGGKYNEQFF	TGTGCCAGCAGCGAGAGCTTCGGAGGGAAGTACAATGAGCAGTTCTTC
many	TRBV11-2	-	TRBJ2-2	CASSLTLGPTGELFF	TGTGCCAGCAGCTTAACCCTAGGGCCCACCGGGGAGCTGTTTTTT
few	TRBV30	-	TRBJ2-3	CAWSRQGGTDTQYF	TGTGCCTGGTCGCGACAAGGTGGCACAGATACGCAGTATTTT
many	TRBV5-1	-	TRBJ2-7	CASSLGPTDRSLSYEQYF	TGCGCCAGCAGCTTGGGTCCTACCGACAGGAGCCTCTCCTACGAGCAGTACTTC
many	TRBV12-3/TRBV12-4	-	TRBJ1-4	CASSRNPDPGEKLFF	TGTGCCAGCAGTCGTAATCCAGACCCTGGGGAAAAACTGTTTTTT
many	TRBV28	-	TRBJ1-5	CASSQTGMGQPQHF	TGTGCCAGCAGTCAAACAGGGATGGGTCAGCCCCAGCATTTT
many	TRBV12-5	-	TRBJ2-1	CASGFGESSYNEQFF	TGTGCTAGTGGTTTTGGGGAAAGCTCCTACAATGAGCAGTTCTTC
few	TRBV19	TRBD1	TRBJ2-2	CASIPKGAVGELFF	TGTGCCAGTATCCCCAAGGGGGCGGTCGGGGAGCTGTTTTTT
many	TRBV27	-	TRBJ2-7	CASSLYGTQYEQYF	TGTGCCAGCAGTTTATACGGGACACAATACGAGCAGTACTTC
-	TRBV5-8	TRBD1	TRBJ2-7	CASSWTGTGSYEQYF	TGTGCCAGCAGCTGGACAGGGACTGGCAGCTACGAGCAGTACTTC
many	TRBV3-1	-	TRBJ1-4	CASSQDRGFPNEKLFF	TGTGCCAGCAGCCAAGATCGAGGGTTCCCTAATGAAAAACTGTTTTTT
-	TRBV20-1	TRBD2	TRBJ2-5	CSAATSGAREETQYF	TGCAGTGCGGCGACTAGCGGGGCCCGAGAAGAGACCCAGTACTTC
many	TRBV20-1	-	TRBJ2-7	CSAQTPEGGNYEQYF	TGCAGTGCTCAAACCCCTGAGGGGGGGAACTACGAGCAGTACTTC
few	TRBV12-3/TRBV12-4	TRBD1	TRBJ1-3	CASRPLGQVGNTIYF	TGTGCCAGCAGACCGTTAGGACAGGTTGGAAACACCATATATTTT
few	TRBV7-2	TRBD2	TRBJ2-1	CASSASGISYNEQFF	TGTGCCAGCAGCGCCAGCGGGATTTCCTACAATGAGCAGTTCTTC
-	TRBV3-1	-	TRBJ2-6	CASSHAQGRDSGANVLTF	TGTGCCAGCAGCCATGCACAGGGGAGGGACTCTGGGGCCAACGTCCTGACTTTC
many	TRBV3-1	-	TRBJ1-1	CASSPTYGRSGNTEAFF	TGTGCCAGCAGCCCTACCTATGGACGGTCGGGGAACACTGAAGCTTTCTTT
-	TRBV28	-	TRBJ1-6	CASSLYGQDNSPLHF	TGTGCCAGCAGTTTATATGGGCAGGATAATTCACCCCTCCACTTT
many	TRBV7-9	-	TRBJ2-7	CASSLDFSSYEQYF	TGTGCCAGCAGCTTAGACTTCTCGAGCTACGAGCAGTACTTC
-	TRBV13	-	TRBJ1-4	CASSPGGAEGEKLFF	TGTGCCAGCAGCCCGGGGGGAGCTGAGGGTGAAAAACTGTTTTTT
-	TRBV19	-	TRBJ1-1	CASRGRDNPNTEAFF	TGTGCCAGTAGGGGCCGGGACAACCCGAACACTGAAGCTTTCTTT
many	TRBV5-1	TRBD1	TRBJ2-2	CASSTRRQGNTGELFF	TGCGCCAGCAGCACCCGGAGACAGGGGAACACCGGGGAGCTGTTTTTT
once	TRBV2	-	TRBJ2-7	CASRGPGVNYEQYF	TGTGCCAGCAGAGGCCCCGGGGTGAACTACGAGCAGTACTTC
few	TRBV5-4	TRBD1	TRBJ1-6	CASSGRTGGYNSPLHF	TGTGCCAGCAGCGGACGGACAGGGGGTTATAATTCACCCCTCCACTTT
-	TRBV5-6	-	TRBJ1-3	CAGSGLGQFFSGNTIYF	TGTGCCGGCAGCGGACTCGGACAGTTTTTCTCTGGAAACACCATATATTTT
many	TRBV11-2	TRBD2	TRBJ2-3	CASSLAGGEDTQYF	TGTGCCAGCAGCTTGGCGGGGGGGGAAGATACGCAGTATTTT
-	TRBV9	-	TRBJ2-1	CASSEKGTSNEQFF	TGTGCCAGCAGCGAAAAAGGGACTTCCAATGAGCAGTTCTTC
many	TRBV3-1	-	TRBJ2-7	CASSQDGTASYEQYF	TGTGCCAGCAGCCAAGACGGGACCGCGTCCTACGAGCAGTACTTC